This TCR beta chain was sequenced in a study of cytomegalovirus exposure and HLA in healthy donors. Turning to this clone: The antigen is not known.

Study conclusions and caveats: When analyzed later, a missense DCLRE1C variant was found to be linked to TCR beta V- and J-gene trimming.

PCR employed 60 Vbeta and 13 Jbeta primers. Profiling relied on immunoSEQ multiplex PCR, and the TCRdb table lists in-frame clones only, not all of them. The sample has about 130,000 clones, about four fifths seen once; the top ten hold over 4%. This CDR3 spans 13 amino acids. Germline CDR1 reads SGHRS; CDR2 reads YFSETQ. The V gene lost 0 bases and the J gene lost 5 bases, with 8 bases spanning the gap. The sample consisted of PBMCs. The rearrangement uses TRBV5-1 and TRBJ2-5; the D gene is possibly TRBD2 (5 bases). The TCR was taken from a man aged 25-40 years in good health. The CDR3 DNA reads TGCGCCAGCAGCTTGGCGGGGAAGGAGACCCAGTACTTC. Translation: CASSLAGKETQYF. The full variable domain, completed using reference TRBV5-1 and TRBJ2-5, is KAGVTQTPRYLIKTRGQQVTLSCSPISGHRSVSWYQQTPGQGLQFLFEYFSETQRNKGNFPGRFSGRQFSNSRSEMNVSTLELGDSALYLCASSLAGKETQYFGPGTRLLVL.